This TCR beta chain was retrieved from a study of CD8 T cells in Susac syndrome. An amount of RNA that ranged from roughly 0.45 to 1 ug was reverse transcribed with random hexamers. Using its own MiXCR run on the immunoSEQ multiplex PCR reads, TCRdb lists one record per CDR3 protein. The sample holds around 180,000 distinct CDR3 sequences, over 85% seen once. High-throughput TCR beta sequencing covered peripheral CD8+ and CD4+ T cells. The CDR3 is made up of 16 amino acids. After removal of 2 bases from V and 4 bases from J, the junction contained 8 bases not matched to a gene. The chain has TRBV12-3 or TRBV12-4 and TRBJ2-1; 7 bases agree with TRBD2. The receptor was derived from a human donor with multiple sclerosis. Sequencing was performed on CD4+ T cells from PBMCs. The CDR3 region has the DNA TGTGCCAGCAGTTTAATGGCGGGAGTGGGATACAATGAGCAGTTCTTC. This codes for CASSLMAGVGYNEQFF.